This T cell receptor beta chain was documented in a study of cytomegalovirus exposure and HLA in healthy donors (dated by TCRdb to the late 2010s). About the study as a whole: According to an earlier analysis of 587 of the donors, 150 million to 200 million T cells yielded 117 million unique TCR beta sequences and 276 Gb of sequence data. Roughly 300 gigabases of sequencing data and around 90 million unique TCR sequences made up an early release that covered about 640 HLA-typed donors. Of the approximately 400 genotyped donors, over 65% fell in the genetic ancestry cluster associated with self-reported Caucasian donors. The study was designed to test whether signatures of past pathogen exposure could be identified by cataloging public T cell receptors. Using immunosequencing, the study profiled T cell repertoires from about 650 subjects and related those repertoires to cytomegalovirus serostatus. Along with the approximately 700-subject first cohort, a separate validation cohort of over a hundred different subjects was used. To predict cytomegalovirus infection status, the study brought together high-throughput TCR immunosequencing, statistical association of individual TCRs with disease status, and machine learning. To study patterns of TCR occurrence, a later analysis re-analyzed previously published TCR beta repertoires from hundreds of donors and added high-resolution HLA genotyping. Rather than using new phenotypic data, the later analysis identified candidate immune exposures from TCR beta sequences and from how often those sequences occurred across donors. An earlier analysis of 587 of the donors applied high-throughput TCR beta sequencing to assess whether each TCR beta V gene segment acted as functional or pseudogenic. Donor age, sex, ethnicity and CMV serostatus were compiled together with the repertoire data. In a later genetic analysis, genome-wide SNP genotypes for 398 of the 666 donors were used, and that subset was treated as a discovery cohort. Every repertoire in the discovery cohort had been generated on one and the same sequencing platform. Both class I and class II loci were covered by HLA typing, at four-digit resolution. Typing coverage varied by locus: roughly 629-640 donors for A, B, C, DRB1 and DQB1; more than 500 for DQA1; over 600 for DPA1; roughly 470 for DPB1. Roughly five DR-DQ haplotypes were handled as single units for association and clustering, since linkage in the cohort was strong. Across approximately 400 genotyped donors of the cohort, an average of 235,054 unique TCR beta nucleotide sequences per donor were sequenced, and roughly 18% of those sequences were non-productive. On the study overall, not on this receptor specifically: The authors suggested that the approach could potentially be generalized to other disease states and immunological phenotypes. In this cohort, only TCR beta chains were sequenced, and detectable features were limited by the absence of alpha or paired-chain data. A further reported finding was that TCR beta sequences accurately predicted the HLA-A and HLA-B alleles for most subjects in the first cohort. A later analysis reported that several top co-occurrence clusters appeared linked to parvovirus B19, influenza, CMV and Epstein-Barr virus. The classifier was reported to diagnose cytomegalovirus status with high specificity and sensitivity in both the original and validation cohorts. In the study, approximately 160 TCR beta chains were listed as associated with cytomegalovirus. A later genetic analysis reported fewer N-insertions in productive TCRs among donors in an Asian-associated ancestry cluster than the roughly 690-donor mean. A later analysis found that most CMV-associated TCR beta chains appeared HLA-restricted, with HLA associations seemingly driven largely by CMV exposure. An association between a missense DCLRE1C variant and V-gene and J-gene trimming of TCR beta chains was found in a later genetic analysis and replicated in an independent cohort. In a later analysis, HLA-associated TCR beta chains showed more clonal expansion and lower generation probabilities than non-associated chains that were equally common. In an earlier analysis of 587 of the donors, most TCR beta V segments were observed in productive rearrangements about 90% or about 30% of the time, broadly matching IMGT annotations. Correlated functional status among segregating V segments might be attributable to linkage disequilibrium, but an unknown experimental factor could not be ruled out. A cluster of highly shared sequence variants was judged likely to represent a technical artifact of the sequencing pipeline. A few of the identified cytomegalovirus-associated TCR beta chains were confirmed in vitro to be specific for cytomegalovirus antigens. At a false discovery rate of 0.05, a later analysis linked 16,000 or so TCR beta sequences to specific HLA alleles. Sequencing depth was assumed to be roughly uniform across donors in the presence/absence analyses, though that assumption may not hold. In a later analysis, the rate of TCR association differed among HLA loci, with DRB1 alleles having the most associated TCRs and HLA-C alleles having the fewest. CMV serostatus was the only immune exposure information available for the cohort. Because HLA typing was missing for some donors at each locus, association tests included only the typed subset. Because counts were too low, around 18 rarely observed V segments, including chromosome 9 orphons, were left out of the earlier analysis of over 550 of the donors. Most TCR sequences were observed very rarely across donors, whereas some public TCRs were present in many individuals. Assigning TCR associations to individual alleles was difficult when HLA alleles, especially DR and DQ, strongly co-occurred.

Library preparation was by the immunoSEQ multiplex PCR assay. For the multiplex PCR, a mixture combining 60 forward primers for TCR Vbeta segments and 13 reverse primers for TCR Jbeta segments was used. The CDR3 region of rearranged TCR beta genes was amplified from genomic DNA by a multiplex PCR assay. Amplified TCR beta libraries were sequenced as 87-base-pair reads on the Illumina HiSeq System. On the study's bioinformatics: Across the 500 to 850 repertoires, a later analysis counted 75 million to 90 million unique TCR beta chains, 9 million to 14 million of which were shared by at least two donors. Raw reads were error-corrected and collapsed into unique sequences with a nearest-neighbor algorithm that merged closely related sequences to remove PCR and sequencing errors. To assign V, D and J gene segments, CDR3 sequences were aligned to IMGT reference sequences. For a sequence to be retained, a match of at least six nucleotides was required to both a V gene segment and a J gene segment. Rearrangements were classified as productive when the CDR3 lacked stop codons and remained in frame with V and J, and all other rearrangements were classified as non-productive. CDR3 was defined by IMGT convention, running from the second conserved V-encoded cysteine to the conserved J-encoded phenylalanine. The earlier analysis of about 590 of the donors excluded sequences that lacked an unambiguous match to a single V gene segment. An earlier analysis of fewer than 750 of the donors called V segments functional above 56.7% productive rearrangements and segregating when the between-donor standard deviation exceeded 5%. A statistical classification framework was built to diagnose cytomegalovirus status from the catalog of TCR beta chain sequences. In a later analysis, V and J genes were assigned by comparing TCR nucleotide sequences against IMGT/GENE-DB human TR gene sequences. The TCRdist pipeline was used in a later analysis to assign CDR3 sequences and most-parsimonious VDJ recombination scenarios. In a later analysis, each TCR beta chain was defined by its CDR3 amino acid sequence together with its V-gene family, and reads lacking a unique V-gene family were excluded. As a way to deal with suspected cross-contamination and a sequencing artifact, a later analysis dropped 450 to 600 nucleotide sequences that were highly shared and had low generation probability. In a later analysis, a clonal expansion index for each public chain was calculated from normalized within-repertoire ranks of inferred template counts. In a later analysis, generation probabilities were computed with a VDJ recombination model fitted to out-of-frame rearrangements, and the resulting probabilities were checked against IGoR. A later analysis scored TCR-TCR, TCR-HLA and TCR-CMV co-occurrence with hypergeometric tests, applying a repertoire-size bias correction to TCR pairs. A later analysis estimated false discovery rates by permuting HLA or CMV assignments 20 times. In a later analysis, co-occurring TCRs were grouped using DBSCAN, and TCRdist sequence similarity was added for clustering within HLA-allele-positive subsets. Co-occurrence clustering excluded repertoires with fewer than 30,000 or more than 120,000 public chains, plus five with anomalous nucleotide sharing. What TCRdb holds here is the immuneACCESS table cut down to in-frame rearrangements. Part of the clones is not present; checked against another copy, under half of the missing clones reflect an unresolved V gene, and the others are unexplained. Clonal size and the V and J genes are those of that table, whereas D and trimming came from the DNA. The sample table shows around 28,000 clones, and roughly 89% are seen once. Jointly, the top ten make up 2.5% to 3% of the sample.

The cohort consisted of 600 to 700 healthy bone marrow donors. Cohort members were all nominally healthy when sampled, although unrecorded immune exposures were likely present. The donor tested CMV seronegative and was one of the 352 seronegative cohort members. A peripheral blood sample was collected from each donor, and TCR beta sequencing was performed on peripheral blood mononuclear cells. Genomic DNA was extracted from the blood cell samples with the Qiagen DNeasy Blood Extraction Kit. This clone has a single count. Its antigen target is currently unknown. One base away there is no much larger clone; base qualities are not given. The source is a boy aged 5-17 years in good health and CMV-seronegative. Material: PBMCs.

CDR3 sequence: CASSLSWTGSETQYF. Read as DNA, the sequence is TGTGCCAGCAGTTTGTCATGGACAGGATCGGAGACCCAGTACTTC. The V gene is TRBV27 and the J gene is TRBJ2-5; 7 middle bases align to TRBD1. The CDR3 contains 15 residues, cysteine and phenylalanine counted. Only CDR3 DNA is held: 45 bases, read in frame from base 1. At the junction V is shortened by 3 bases and J by 5 bases; bases outside the gene matches: 9. The germline V gene (reference sequence) yields MNHEY for CDR1 and SMNVEV for CDR2.